This passage covers 26 T cell receptor beta chains from one sample sequenced in a study of T cells after yellow fever vaccination. TCRdb analysed the 5' RACE reads with MiXCR anew, one entry per CDR3 protein. This sample has some 240,000 distinct CDR3 sequences; more than 3% occur once, and the top ten carry under 3.5%. Sequencing used CD4+ T cells sorted from PBMCs, obtained 10 days after the yellow fever booster vaccination. The receptors stem from a man between 18 and 35 years old who received the YFV17D yellow fever vaccine.

J is TRBJ1-5 and V is TRBV2, with 8 nucleotides matching TRBD1. The CDR3 is 14 residues long. V was clipped by 5 bases and J by 5 bases; unmatched bases: 5. CDR1 is SNHLY, CDR2 FYNNEI, per germline. The CDR3 DNA is TGTGCCAGCAGTCCGGGACAGGCCCATCAGCCCCAGCATTTT. As protein: CASSPGQAHQPQHF.

The sample holds a few counts of this clonotype. The rearrangement joins TRBV7-2 to TRBJ1-3; perhaps TRBD1 as D (5 bases). V was cut by 5 bases and J by 4 bases, with 18 bases left in between. There are 16 residues in the CDR3. Per germline, CDR1 SGHTA and CDR2 FQGNSA. The CDR3, as DNA: TGTGCCAGCAGCCCCTGGGGAAGACAGTGGGGAAACACCATATATTTT. Residues: CASSPWGRQWGNTIYF.

The chain combines TRBV5-1 with TRBJ2-5; D is unresolved. Trimming cost V 3 bases and J 3 bases, with 21 bases left between them. The CDR3 covers 17 residues. Germline V gene data show CDR1 as SGHRS and CDR2 as YFSETQ. DNA for the CDR3: TGCGCCAGCAGCTACAGCCTAACCCGGGCCACGGAAGAGACCCAGTACTTC. This encodes CASSYSLTRATEETQYF.

This clonotype was counted at least ten times. The chain carries TRBV10-3 and TRBJ1-4; 8 bases are shared with TRBD1. CDR1 is ENHRY and CDR2 is SYGVKD in the germline V gene. The CDR3 totals 13 residues. With V trimmed by 6 bases and J by 8 bases, 5 bases remained unmatched. The CDR3 spells CAISGQGEEKLFF. The CDR3, as DNA: TGTGCCATCAGCGGACAGGGAGAGGAAAAACTGTTTTTT.

This clonotype was found many times. The chain links TRBV4-1 to TRBJ2-1; TRBD2 matches at 9 bases. The germline V gene encodes CDR1 MGHRA and CDR2 YSYEKL. This CDR3 region has 18 residues. The trim removed 4 bases at V and 6 bases at J, leaving 16 bases unmatched. The CDR3 spells CASSPLGGGRGGRNEQFF. The CDR3 DNA reads as TGCGCCAGCAGCCCACTCGGCGGTGGGCGGGGGGGCCGCAATGAGCAGTTCTTC.

This clonotype was counted only a few times. The chain joins TRBV19 to TRBJ1-5; no definite D call. The CDR3 consists of 13 residues. Germline lookup yields CDR1 LNHDA and CDR2 SQIVND (reference sequence). V shed 6 bases and J shed 3 bases, with 9 bases lying between them. The CDR3 DNA is TGTGCCAGTAGGGTGAATGTCAATCAGCCCCAGCATTTT. Translation: CASRVNVNQPQHF. Combining the CDR3 with reference TRBV19 and TRBJ1-5 gives the whole variable domain DGGITQSPKYLFRKEGQNVTLSCEQNLNHDAMYWYRQDPGQGLRLIYYSQIVNDFQKGDIAEGYSVSREKKESFPLTVTSAQKNPTAFYLCASRVNVNQPQHFGDGTRLSIL.

This clonotype was seen at least ten times. The chain is built from TRBV11-1 and TRBJ2-7; tentatively, D is TRBD1 (6 bases). Germline CDR1 SGHAT, CDR2 FQDESV (reference sequence). V was cut by 6 bases and J by 13 bases, with 25 bases left in between. This CDR3 region has 14 residues. Written as DNA, the CDR3 is TGTGCCAGCAGTTACGGGGCACTTCGGACAGTCCTATACGTC. Translation: CASSYGALRTVLYV.

This clonotype was counted ten times or more. The chain uses TRBV20-1 and TRBJ2-4, with TRBD1 identical over 12 bases. The CDR3 is 18 residues long. J gave up 0 bases and V 1 base, and 7 bases lay outside the gene matches. Germline V gene lookup returns CDR1 DFQATT and CDR2 SNEGSKA (reference sequence). The DNA for the CDR3 is TGCAGTGCTAGAGGGCGGGACAGGGGGCCGGGAGCCAAAAACATTCAGTACTTC. This sequence encodes CSARGRDRGPGAKNIQYF.

This clonotype has a count of ten or more. The chain has TRBV6-5 and TRBJ2-3, with TRBD2 identical over 10 bases. J was trimmed by 0 bases and V by 6 bases; bases with no gene match: 15. Germline V gene sequence: CDR1 MNHEY, CDR2 SVGAGI. The CDR3 is 19 residues long. The CDR3 reads CASSLFSSGGPSSTDTQYF. The CDR3 DNA sequence: TGTGCCAGCAGCCTATTTTCTAGCGGGGGACCGTCTAGCACAGATACGCAGTATTTT.

The rearrangement joins TRBV5-1 to TRBJ2-5; D possibly corresponds to TRBD2 (5 bases). There are 15 residues in the CDR3. CDR1 is SGHRS, CDR2 YFSETQ, per germline. V gave up 0 bases and J gave up 4 bases, with 13 bases separating them. CDR3 nucleotides: TGCGCCAGCAGCTTGGAGCGAGGGTTGGGAGAGACCCAGTACTTC. Encoded protein: CASSLERGLGETQYF.

Ten or more counts support this clonotype. CDR3 in DNA: TGCGCCAGCAGCTTGGTACTAGCGGGGGTGAACACCGGGGAGCTGTTTTTT. It encodes CASSLVLAGVNTGELFF. The chain joins TRBV5-1 to TRBJ2-2; 11 nucleotides align to TRBD2. V lost 0 bases to trimming and J lost 1 base; unmatched junction nucleotides: 2. From germline, CDR1 is SGHRS and CDR2 YFSETQ. CDR3 length: 17 amino acids.

This clonotype occurred many times. This chain uses TRBV4-3 with TRBJ2-7; a weak D match, TRBD2 (7 bases). V was cut by 0 bases and J by 2 bases, with 23 bases left in between. Per the germline V gene, CDR1 is LGHNA and CDR2 is YSLEER. This CDR3 has 19 residues. DNA of the CDR3: TGCGCCAGCAGCCAAGATAGCGTCGGGGGCACTAGCGACCCCTACGAGCAGTACTTC. As protein: CASSQDSVGGTSDPYEQYF.

This clonotype was seen a handful of times. The chain joins TRBV5-6 to TRBJ1-1; D perhaps matches TRBD1 (6 bases). This CDR3 is built from 15 residues. Trimming took 3 bases from V and 1 from J, leaving 13 bases between them. Germline CDR1 reads SGHDT; CDR2 reads YYEEEE. CDR3 in amino acids: CASSSGTNQNTEAFF. The CDR3 region has the DNA TGTGCCAGCAGCTCCGGGACAAATCAGAACACTGAAGCTTTCTTT.

This clonotype was counted ten times or more. V gene TRBV24-1 combines with J gene TRBJ2-3; 7 nucleotides agree with TRBD2. The CDR3 is made up of 15 amino acids. V shed 1 base and J 3 bases; nucleotides not matched to a gene: 3. The V gene's germline CDR1 is KGHDR and CDR2 SFDVKD. The CDR3 is CATSDLREGTDTQYF. The CDR3 DNA reads TGTGCCACCAGTGATTTAAGGGAGGGGACAGATACGCAGTATTTT.

This clonotype was seen repeatedly, ten times or more. The genes are TRBV7-2 and TRBJ2-7, with no clear D. Looked up from germline, CDR1 is SGHTA and CDR2 is FQGNSA. V gave up 3 bases and J gave up 2 bases, with 8 bases separating them. This CDR3 has 13 residues. CDR3 residues: CASSFGHTYEQYV. The CDR3 region has the DNA TGTGCCAGCAGCTTCGGGCACACCTACGAGCAGTACGTC.

V usage is TRBV5-8 and J usage is TRBJ2-3; 8 nucleotides align to TRBD2. The trim removed 4 bases at V and 1 base at J, leaving 14 bases unmatched. The CDR3 loop spans 18 amino acids. From germline, CDR1 is SGHTS and CDR2 YDEGEE. CDR3 amino acids: CASSRSGTTNPGTDTQYF. In DNA, the CDR3 is TGTGCCAGCAGCCGTAGCGGGACGACAAACCCGGGCACAGATACGCAGTATTTT.

This clonotype was counted between two and nine times. The CDR3 is CASSNTGTFSGNTIYF. CDR3 nucleotide sequence: TGTGCCAGCAGCAATACAGGGACCTTCTCTGGAAACACCATATATTTT. The J gene is TRBJ1-3, the V gene TRBV9; possible D gene TRBD1, 6 bases. CDR3 length: 16 residues. V lost 4 bases and J lost 0, with 14 bases in between. Germline V gives CDR1 SGDLS, CDR2 YYNGEE.

This clonotype was seen only a few times. The V call is TRBV7-7, the J call TRBJ2-3, with TRBD1 matching over 7 bases. The CDR3 consists of 13 residues. V shed 4 bases, J shed 4 bases, and the junction held 2 bases outside the gene matches. CDR1 is SSHAT and CDR2 is FNYEAQ in the germline V gene (reference sequence). CDR3 loop: CASSSDRADTQYF. The CDR3 bases are TGTGCCAGCAGCTCCGACAGGGCAGATACGCAGTATTTT.

At least ten counts were recorded for this clonotype. The rearrangement joins TRBV5-4 to TRBJ2-6, with 8 bases aligning to TRBD1. J was trimmed by 0 bases and V by 10 bases; bases with no gene match: 6. Looked up from germline, CDR1 is SGHNT and CDR2 is YYREEE (reference sequence). This CDR3 spans 15 amino acids. CDR3 bases: TGTGCCCTAGGCAGGGGGCTCTCTGGGGCCAACGTCCTGACTTTC. The encoded protein is CALGRGLSGANVLTF.

The chain carries TRBV7-6 and TRBJ1-1; 8 bases are a match to TRBD1. CDR1 is SGHVS, CDR2 FNYEAQ, per germline. The ends lost 1 base at V and 7 bases at J; junction bases unmatched: 5. The CDR3 spans 14 residues. The CDR3 DNA reads TGTGCCAGCAGCTTAGAGGCAGGGGGCGGTGAAGCTTTCTTT. This encodes CASSLEAGGGEAFF.

This clonotype turned up a few times. The rearrangement joins TRBV7-2 to TRBJ2-1, with 7 bases matching TRBD2. V lost 6 bases to trimming and J lost 9 bases; unmatched junction nucleotides: 11. Germline V CDR1 and CDR2: SGHTA, FQGNSA. The CDR3 is 14 residues long. The CDR3 sequence: CASRPTTSAGEQFF. The DNA for the CDR3 is TGTGCCAGCAGACCGACCACTAGCGCTGGTGAGCAGTTCTTC.

The chain combines TRBV9 with TRBJ1-2; no firm D call. This CDR3 contains 14 residues. Germline loops: CDR1 SGDLS, CDR2 YYNGEE. V shed 0 bases and J shed 4 bases, with 10 bases lying between them. CDR3 region: CASSVAALGYGYTF. Written as DNA, the CDR3 is TGTGCCAGCAGCGTAGCTGCGTTGGGCTATGGCTACACCTTC.

In its sample, this clonotype was seen many times. Here the CDR3 DNA reads TGCAGTGCCCCGGACAGGGTCGTTCGCAATGAGCAGTTCTTC. It codes for CSAPDRVVRNEQFF. This rearrangement joins TRBV20-1 to TRBJ2-1; 8 bases agree with TRBD1. The CDR3 is 14 amino acids. The germline V gene encodes CDR1 DFQATT and CDR2 SNEGSKA (reference sequence). The trim removed 6 bases at V and 6 bases at J, leaving 10 bases unmatched.

This chain uses TRBV7-3 with TRBJ1-1, with TRBD1 as a possible D gene (6 bases). V was shortened by 2 bases and J by 4 bases, with 8 bases between the two germline ends. This CDR3 has 13 amino acids. Germline CDR1 and CDR2: SGHTA and FQGTGA. The CDR3 DNA follows: TGTGCCAGCAGCTTACAGGGGACCACTGAAGCTTTCTTT. It encodes CASSLQGTTEAFF.

The chain couples TRBV5-1 to TRBJ1-2; D is uncertain. Germline-derived CDR1 and CDR2 are SGHRS and YFSETQ. Trimming pared 4 bases from V and 8 bases from J, leaving 15 bases between. The CDR3 is made up of 13 amino acids. Written as DNA, the CDR3 is TGCGCCAGCAGCCCCGGGAGTCCTTGGGGCTACACCTTC. It is translated as CASSPGSPWGYTF.

This clonotype turned up a few times. This chain connects TRBV29-1 to TRBJ2-3; no clear D. The CDR3 is made up of 12 amino acids. The germline V and J ends were trimmed by 2 bases and 6 bases, with 9 bases remaining between them. The V gene's germline CDR1 is SQVTM and CDR2 ANQGSEA. This CDR3 reads CSVELRPDTQYF. CDR3 in DNA: TGCAGCGTTGAACTTAGACCGGATACGCAGTATTTT.